These 18 T cell receptor beta chains were sequenced from one sample in a study of T cells in tuberculosis (dated by TCRdb to between 2018 and 2020). The time point label, as the study defines it: new active TB diagnosis, blood taken before or within 7 days of starting treatment. Library preparation was by the immunoSEQ multiplex PCR assay. TCRdb took over this immuneACCESS table, retaining in-frame rearrangements with V and J assigned. Such tables are incomplete; in checked studies, under half of the missing clones stem from an unresolved V gene, and the remainder is unexplained. The sample yields around 30,000 clones; approximately 94% were counted once. The ten largest clones capture about an eighth of the sample. Sequenced here: PBMCs, sampled at tuberculosis diagnosis. Every receptor here comes from an adult with tuberculosis.

This sequence joins TRBV6-5 and TRBJ1-1; D possibly corresponds to TRBD1 (5 bases). The CDR3 sequence is 15 residues long. Germline V gene sequence: CDR1 MNHEY, CDR2 SVGAGI. Trimming cost V 6 bases and J 5 bases, with 19 bases left between them. CDR3 in DNA: TGTGCCAGCAGCTCCCCGCGGCAGGGAAGAACTGAAGCTTTCTTT. Its translation: CASSSPRQGRTEAFF.

The V gene is TRBV27, the J gene TRBJ2-1; 10 nucleotides line up with TRBD2. Germline V lookup: CDR1 MNHEY, CDR2 SMNVEV (reference sequence). The CDR3 consists of 15 residues. With 5 bases clipped from V and 5 bases from J, the junction kept 6 bases outside the gene matches. The CDR3 region has the DNA TGTGCCAGCAGTCCCCTAGCGGGAGCCAACAATGAGCAGTTCTTC. It codes for CASSPLAGANNEQFF.

The genes are TRBV19 and TRBJ1-1; 7 positions match TRBD1. Per germline, CDR1 LNHDA and CDR2 SQIVND (reference sequence). Trimming removed 5 bases from V and 0 bases from J; junction bases left unmatched: 12. This CDR3 comprises 17 residues. The CDR3 here is CASSPLLTGTLNTEAFF. The CDR3, as DNA: TGTGCCAGTAGTCCTCTTTTGACAGGGACGCTGAACACTGAAGCTTTCTTT.

The rearrangement uses TRBV28 and TRBJ1-5; a weak D match, TRBD1 (6 bases). CDR3 length equals 19 residues. Trimming stripped 1 base from V and 1 base from J, with 20 bases between. Germline assignment: CDR1 MDHEN and CDR2 SYDVKM. CDR3 loop: CASSLFPDGGGPSNQPQHF. The CDR3 DNA is TGTGCCAGCAGTTTATTCCCAGACGGTGGGGGCCCAAGCAATCAGCCCCAGCATTTT.

This rearrangement joins TRBV28 to TRBJ2-1; 7 nucleotides agree with TRBD1. The ends lost 6 bases at V and 8 bases at J; junction bases unmatched: 13. Germline V gives CDR1 MDHEN, CDR2 SYDVKM. This CDR3 spans 15 amino acids. CDR3 coding DNA: TGTGCCAGCAGCCCCCCGACAGGGTCTAGGGATGAGCAGTTCTTC. This sequence encodes CASSPPTGSRDEQFF. Together with reference TRBV28 and TRBJ2-1, the CDR3 gives the full variable domain: DVKVTQSSRYLVKRTGEKVFLECVQDMDHENMFWYRQDPGLGLRLIYFSYDVKMKEKGDIPEGYSVSREKKERFSLILESASTNQTSMYLCASSPPTGSRDEQFFGPGTRLTVL.

The chain joins TRBV5-1 to TRBJ2-5, with TRBD2 as a possible D gene (5 bases). Trimming took off 5 bases at V and 4 bases at J, with 18 bases between the two ends. The germline CDR1 and CDR2 sequences are SGHRS and YFSETQ. This CDR3 comprises 15 residues. CDR3 sequence reads: CASRDAGSEPETQYF. Here the CDR3 DNA reads TGCGCCAGCAGGGACGCTGGGAGCGAACCAGAGACCCAGTACTTC.

The gene calls are TRBV6-1 and TRBJ2-3; D is possibly TRBD2 (5 bases). This CDR3 spans 16 amino acids. Trimming stripped 1 base from V and 5 bases from J, with 16 bases between. The germline V gene encodes CDR1 MNHNS and CDR2 SASEGT. CDR3 sequence: CASSEGSLARGDTQYF. The CDR3 DNA reads as TGTGCCAGCAGTGAAGGGTCGCTAGCTCGTGGAGATACGCAGTATTTT.

This rearrangement joins TRBV4-1 to TRBJ1-2; 9 bases map to TRBD1. In germline, CDR1 is MGHRA, CDR2 YSYEKL. The CDR3 consists of 14 residues. V trimming: 1 base; J trimming: 6 bases; junction bases outside the gene matches: 3. CDR3 region: CASSQGDREDGYTF. The DNA of the CDR3 is TGCGCCAGCAGCCAAGGGGACAGGGAGGATGGCTACACCTTC.

The chain is built from TRBV11-2 and TRBJ2-7; the match to TRBD1 covers 9 bases. The CDR3 sequence is 18 residues long. V shed 3 bases, J shed 3 bases, and the junction held 15 bases outside the gene matches. The V gene's germline CDR1 is SGHAT and CDR2 FQNNGV. CDR3 sequence (DNA): TGTGCCAGCAGCTTCGGACACCCTCCCGGGACAGGGTTCTACGAGCAGTACTTC. Encoded protein: CASSFGHPPGTGFYEQYF.

This chain links TRBV2 with TRBJ2-7; no firm D call. CDR1 SNHLY and CDR2 FYNNEI come from the germline V gene. There are 11 residues in the CDR3. V lost 5 bases to trimming and J lost 1 base, with 3 bases between them. The CDR3: CASSRSYEQYF. The CDR3 region has the DNA TGTGCCAGCAGTCGGTCCTACGAGCAGTACTTC.

The gene calls are TRBV5-1 and TRBJ1-4, with a tentative D call TRBD1 (6 bases). V lost 0 bases, J lost 2 bases, and 8 bases lay in between. The CDR3 is made up of 15 amino acids. Germline V gene data show CDR1 as SGHRS and CDR2 as YFSETQ. CDR3 sequence reads: CASSLGGRTNEKLFF. CDR3 nucleotide sequence: TGCGCCAGCAGCTTGGGGGGGCGGACTAATGAAAAACTGTTTTTT.

The chain joins TRBV9 to TRBJ1-1, with a possible D match to TRBD1 (5 bases). The CDR3 spans 15 residues. Looked up from germline, CDR1 is SGDLS and CDR2 is YYNGEE. Trimming shortened V by 3 bases and J by 4 bases, and 16 bases separated the two germline ends. DNA for the CDR3: TGTGCCAGCAGCGGGCCCCGGGACTCGGCCACTGAAGCTTTCTTT. Encoded protein: CASSGPRDSATEAFF.

The chain is built from TRBV15 and TRBJ1-1; a weak D match, TRBD1 (5 bases). V lost 4 bases and J lost 9, with 15 bases in between. Germline values: CDR1 LNHNV, CDR2 YYDKDF (reference sequence). CDR3 length: 13 residues. CDR3 DNA: TGTGCCACCAGCAATAACAACGGGGGGAAAGCTTTCTTT. Its protein product is CATSNNNGGKAFF.

The genes are TRBV5-6 and TRBJ2-4; no definite D call. Germline V gene sequence: CDR1 SGHDT, CDR2 YYEEEE. This CDR3 comprises 15 residues. The germline V and J ends were trimmed by 0 bases and 0 bases, with 7 bases remaining between them. CDR3: CASSLVALAKNIQYF. The CDR3 DNA reads TGTGCCAGCAGCTTGGTAGCCCTAGCCAAAAACATTCAGTACTTC.

This clone was observed a single time. V usage is TRBV28 and J usage is TRBJ1-5; 8 bases map to TRBD1. This CDR3 comprises 15 residues. V lost 2 bases and J lost 6; bases outside the gene matches: 6. CDR1 is MDHEN and CDR2 is SYDVKM in the germline V gene. As DNA, the CDR3 is TGTGCCAGCAGTTTAATTACAGGGGGGTCTCAGCCCCAGCATTTT. It specifies CASSLITGGSQPQHF.

The rearrangement joins TRBV30 to TRBJ1-1; no reliable D call. Germline values: CDR1 GTSNPN, CDR2 SVGIG (reference sequence). CDR3 size: 10 residues. Trimming shortened V by 5 bases and J by 6 bases, and 7 bases separated the two germline ends. In nucleotides, the CDR3 is TGTGCCTGGCTCCTCCCTGAAGCTTTCTTT. This sequence encodes CAWLLPEAFF.

CDR3 coding DNA: TGTGCCAGCAGCGCCCGGGAGGGGGCGCGGCTAGGAGGCTACACCTTC. Translating it yields CASSAREGARLGGYTF. The V gene is TRBV9, the J gene TRBJ1-2, with 7 bases matching TRBD1. V dropped 3 bases and J dropped 8; count of bases not matched to a gene: 16. CDR3 size: 16 residues. Germline CDR1 and CDR2: SGDLS and YYNGEE.

V and J are TRBV4-2 and TRBJ2-3; D ambiguous. The CDR3 totals 12 residues. Per germline, CDR1 LGHNA and CDR2 YNFKEQ. V lost 4 bases to trimming and J lost 10 bases, with 12 bases between them. The CDR3 loop reads CASSPESFPQYF. Here the CDR3 DNA reads TGTGCCAGCAGCCCGGAGAGTTTTCCGCAGTATTTT.